This paragraph reports one T cell receptor (beta chain). Its specificity is unknown. Measured with immunoSEQ multiplex PCR; TCRdb has only the in-frame clones, and not every one. The data show tens of thousands of clones, under 85% seen once. Sequencing in the ViraFEST assay came after antigen-specific CD4+ T cells had been expanded with viral peptide pools, which were used to stimulate PBMC. Isolation of CD4+ T cells took place after 10 days of culture. Of the BNT162b2 and mRNA-1273 vaccines, participants received two doses of one or the other. This sample stems from a study of vaccination effects on CD4 cells after COVID-19. This CDR3 has 13 residues. V was clipped by 6 bases and J by 4 bases; unmatched bases: 5. Germline CDR1 reads MNHEY; CDR2 reads SMNVEV (reference sequence).

The input for sequencing was CD4+ T cells from PBMCs cultured with HCoV-OC43 spike peptides, taken after COVID-19 vaccination. Indicated subset: HCoV-OC43 spike overlapping peptide pool stimulation. The receptor was derived from a human donor who received a COVID-19 vaccine. The genes are TRBV27 and TRBJ2-5; TRBD1 matches 7 bases. CDR3 sequence (DNA): TGTGCCAGCAGCACCAACAGGGGAGAGACCCAGTACTTC. Protein product: CASSTNRGETQYF.